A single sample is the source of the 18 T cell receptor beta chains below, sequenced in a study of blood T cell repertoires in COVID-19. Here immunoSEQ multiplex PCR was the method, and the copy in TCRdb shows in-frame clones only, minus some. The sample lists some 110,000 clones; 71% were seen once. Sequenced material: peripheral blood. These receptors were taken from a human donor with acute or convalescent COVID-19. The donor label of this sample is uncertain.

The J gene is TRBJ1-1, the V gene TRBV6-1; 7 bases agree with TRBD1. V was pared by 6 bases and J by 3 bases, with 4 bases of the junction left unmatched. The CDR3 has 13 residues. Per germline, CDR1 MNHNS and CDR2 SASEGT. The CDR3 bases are TGTGCCAGCAGGCCGACAGGGCACACTGAAGCTTTCTTT. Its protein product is CASRPTGHTEAFF.

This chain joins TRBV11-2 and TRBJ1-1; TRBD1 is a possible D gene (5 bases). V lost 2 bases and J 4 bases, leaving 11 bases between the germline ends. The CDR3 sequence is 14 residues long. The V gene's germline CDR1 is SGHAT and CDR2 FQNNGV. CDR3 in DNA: TGTGCCAGCAGCTTATTGCAGGGACTCACTGAAGCTTTCTTT. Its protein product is CASSLLQGLTEAFF.

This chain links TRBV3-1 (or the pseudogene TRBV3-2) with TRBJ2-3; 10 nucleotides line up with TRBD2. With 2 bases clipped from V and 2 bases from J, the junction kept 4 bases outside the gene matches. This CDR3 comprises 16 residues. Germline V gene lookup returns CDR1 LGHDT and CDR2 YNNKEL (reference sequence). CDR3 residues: CASSQIAGGPTDTQYF. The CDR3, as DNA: TGTGCCAGCAGCCAAATAGCGGGGGGACCCACAGATACGCAGTATTTT.

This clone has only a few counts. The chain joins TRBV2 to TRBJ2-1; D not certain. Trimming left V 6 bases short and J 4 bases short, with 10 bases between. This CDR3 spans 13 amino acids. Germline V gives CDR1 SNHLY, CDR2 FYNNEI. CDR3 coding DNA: TGTGCCAGCAGAAGCAGGCCATACAATGAGCAGTTCTTC. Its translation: CASRSRPYNEQFF.

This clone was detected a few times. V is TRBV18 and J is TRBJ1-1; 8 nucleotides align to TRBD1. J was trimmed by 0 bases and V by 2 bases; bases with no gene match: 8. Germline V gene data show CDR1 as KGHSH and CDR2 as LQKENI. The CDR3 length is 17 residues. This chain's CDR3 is CASSPTISDRVNTEAFF. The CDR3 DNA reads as TGTGCCAGCTCACCAACGATCTCGGACAGGGTGAACACTGAAGCTTTCTTT. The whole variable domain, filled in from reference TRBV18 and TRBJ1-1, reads NAGVMQNPRHLVRRRGQEARLRCSPMKGHSHVYWYRQLPEEGLKFMVYLQKENIIDESGMPKERFSAEFPKEGPSILRIQQVVRGDSAAYFCASSPTISDRVNTEAFFGQGTRLTVV.

CDR3 DNA: TGTGCCAGCAGTCCTACAGGGAACTACGAGCAGTACTTC. Its protein product is CASSPTGNYEQYF. This rearrangement joins TRBV6-5 to TRBJ2-7; D possibly corresponds to TRBD1 (6 bases). V was trimmed by 5 bases and J by 3 bases, leaving 11 bases between them. The CDR3 is made up of 13 amino acids. Per the germline V gene, CDR1 is MNHEY and CDR2 is SVGAGI.

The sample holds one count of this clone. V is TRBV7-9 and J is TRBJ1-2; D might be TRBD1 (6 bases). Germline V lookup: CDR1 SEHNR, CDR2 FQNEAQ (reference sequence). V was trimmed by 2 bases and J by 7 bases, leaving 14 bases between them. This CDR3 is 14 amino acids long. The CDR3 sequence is CASSLQGWKGGYTF. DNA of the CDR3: TGTGCCAGCAGCTTACAGGGGTGGAAGGGTGGCTACACCTTC.

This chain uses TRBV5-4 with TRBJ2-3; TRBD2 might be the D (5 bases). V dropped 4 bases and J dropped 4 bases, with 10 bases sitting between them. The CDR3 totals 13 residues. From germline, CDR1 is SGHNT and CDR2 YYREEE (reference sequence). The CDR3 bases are TGTGCCAGCAGCCGAGAGAGGGCAGATACGCAGTATTTT. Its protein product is CASSRERADTQYF.

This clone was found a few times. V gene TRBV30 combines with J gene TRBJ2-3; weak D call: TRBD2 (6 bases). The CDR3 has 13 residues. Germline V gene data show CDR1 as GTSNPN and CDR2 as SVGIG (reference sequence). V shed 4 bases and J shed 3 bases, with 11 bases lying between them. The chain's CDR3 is CAWNGGVTDTQYF. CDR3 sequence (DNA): TGTGCCTGGAATGGCGGGGTGACAGATACGCAGTATTTT.

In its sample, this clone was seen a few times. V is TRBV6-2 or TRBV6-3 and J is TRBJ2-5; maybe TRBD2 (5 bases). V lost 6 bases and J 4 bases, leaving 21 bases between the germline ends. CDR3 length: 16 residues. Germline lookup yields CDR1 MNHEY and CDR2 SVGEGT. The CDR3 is CASSPRGYTLGETQYF. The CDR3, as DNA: TGTGCCAGCAGCCCTAGAGGGTATACGTTGGGAGAGACCCAGTACTTC.

The CDR3 DNA reads as TGTGCCAGCAGTCCACAGGGGATCCAAGAGACCCAGTACTTC. Translating gives CASSPQGIQETQYF. V usage is TRBV5-5 and J usage is TRBJ2-5; 7 nucleotides agree with TRBD1. There are 14 residues in the CDR3. Looked up from germline, CDR1 is SGHKS and CDR2 is YYEKEE (reference sequence). With V trimmed by 5 bases and J by 1 base, 5 bases remained unmatched.

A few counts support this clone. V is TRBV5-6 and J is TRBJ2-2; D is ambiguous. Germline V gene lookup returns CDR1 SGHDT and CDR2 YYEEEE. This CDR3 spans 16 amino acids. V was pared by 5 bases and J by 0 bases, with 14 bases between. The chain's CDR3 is CASSTYSFANTGELFF. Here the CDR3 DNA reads TGTGCCAGCAGTACCTATTCGTTCGCGAACACCGGGGAGCTGTTTTTT.

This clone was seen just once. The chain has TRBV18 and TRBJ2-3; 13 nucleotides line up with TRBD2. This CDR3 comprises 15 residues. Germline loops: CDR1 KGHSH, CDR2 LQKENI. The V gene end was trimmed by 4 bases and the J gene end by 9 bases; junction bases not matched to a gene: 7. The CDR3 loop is CASSLEGLAGSTQYF. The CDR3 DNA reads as TGTGCCAGCTCACTTGAGGGACTAGCGGGGTCGACGCAGTATTTT. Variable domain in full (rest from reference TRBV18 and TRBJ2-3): NAGVMQNPRHLVRRRGQEARLRCSPMKGHSHVYWYRQLPEEGLKFMVYLQKENIIDESGMPKERFSAEFPKEGPSILRIQQVVRGDSAAYFCASSLEGLAGSTQYFGPGTRLTVL.

The CDR3 region has the DNA TGTGCCAGCAGCCTAGGATGGGGGACAGATCAGAATGGCTACACCTTC. Translation gives CASSLGWGTDQNGYTF. V usage is TRBV11-2 and J usage is TRBJ1-2; TRBD1 agrees at 7 bases. CDR1 and CDR2 from the germline V gene are SGHAT and FQNNGV. This CDR3 is 16 amino acids long. Trimming removed 5 bases from V and 6 bases from J; junction bases left unmatched: 15.

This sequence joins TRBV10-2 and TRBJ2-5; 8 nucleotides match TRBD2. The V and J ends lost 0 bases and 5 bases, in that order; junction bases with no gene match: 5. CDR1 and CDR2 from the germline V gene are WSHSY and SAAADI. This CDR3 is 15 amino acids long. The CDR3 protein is CASSESGGGSETQYF. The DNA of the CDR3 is TGCGCCAGCAGTGAGTCCGGGGGGGGCTCGGAGACCCAGTACTTC.

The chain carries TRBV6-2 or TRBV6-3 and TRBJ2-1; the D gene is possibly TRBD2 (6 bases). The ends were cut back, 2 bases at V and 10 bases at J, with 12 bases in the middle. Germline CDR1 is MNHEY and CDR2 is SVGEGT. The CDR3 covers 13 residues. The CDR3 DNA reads TGTGCCAGCAGTTACGGGACTCAATGGGAGCAGTTCTTC. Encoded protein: CASSYGTQWEQFF.

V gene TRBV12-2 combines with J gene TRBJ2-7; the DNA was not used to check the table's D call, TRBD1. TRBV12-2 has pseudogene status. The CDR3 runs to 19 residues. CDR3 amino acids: CASRFTLGRKLDSSYEQYF. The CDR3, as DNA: TGTGCAAGTCGCTTTACTCTTGGCCGTAAGCTTGACAGCTCCTACGAGCAGTACTTC.

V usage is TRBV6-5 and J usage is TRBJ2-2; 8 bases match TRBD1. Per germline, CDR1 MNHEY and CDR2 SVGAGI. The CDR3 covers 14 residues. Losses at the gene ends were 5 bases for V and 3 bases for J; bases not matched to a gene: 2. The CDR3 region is CASSRTGYTGELFF. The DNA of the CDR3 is TGTGCCAGCAGTCGGACAGGGTACACCGGGGAGCTGTTTTTT.